A single T cell receptor beta chain is shown here with its context. The antigen remains unidentified. The sample originates from a study of shared clonotypes between healthy human individuals. Study-wide findings and caveats: Read depth was anticipated to influence clonotype sharing among donors.

Between the trimmed V and J ends, which lost 3 bases and 11 bases, there was a span of 14 bases. Germline CDR1 MDHEN, CDR2 SYDVKM. The CDR3 totals 13 residues. Authors' data handling: Quality scores were absent from the junction-only immunoSEQ sequences, so filtering differed. Sequenced by immunoSEQ multiplex PCR; TCRdb stores in-frame clones only, minus some. The DNA gave D and trimming, while V, J and clone size come from that table. The table includes about 690,000 clones, around 91% detected once. The chain recombines TRBV28 with TRBJ1-5; D uncertain. Sequenced input: memory CD8+ T cells from PBMCs. Subset reported: CD45RO+ cells pooled with CCR7-negative TemRA cells. The receptor comes from a man in his late teens or twenties in good health. Some clones in this sample may be carry-over from other donors' samples. The CDR3 sequence is CASSFQLRVAQHF. In DNA form, the CDR3 reads TGTGCCAGCAGTTTCCAGTTACGAGTGGCCCAGCATTTT.